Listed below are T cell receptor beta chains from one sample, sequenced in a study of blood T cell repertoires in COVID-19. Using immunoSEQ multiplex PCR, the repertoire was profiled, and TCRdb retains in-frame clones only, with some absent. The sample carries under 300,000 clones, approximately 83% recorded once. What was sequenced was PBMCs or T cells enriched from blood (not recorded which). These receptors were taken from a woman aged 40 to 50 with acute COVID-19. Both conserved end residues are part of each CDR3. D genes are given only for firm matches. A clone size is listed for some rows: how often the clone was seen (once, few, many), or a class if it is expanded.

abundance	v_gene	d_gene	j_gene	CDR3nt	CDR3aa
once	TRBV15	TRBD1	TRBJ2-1	TGTGCCACCAGATTAGTCCGAGGGACAGAGTCCTACAATGAGCAGTTCTTC	CATRLVRGTESYNEQFF
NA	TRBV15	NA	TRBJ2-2	TGTGCCACCAGCAGCTACCACGGGACTCCTAACGGGGAGCTGTTTTTT	CATSSYHGTPNGELFF
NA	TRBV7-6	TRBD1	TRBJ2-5	TGTGCCAGCAGCTTAGTCGGGACAGGGCGGGAGACCCAGTACTTC	CASSLVGTGRETQYF
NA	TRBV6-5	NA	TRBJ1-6	TGTGCCAGCACTAAACGGGGGGCGAGGATTTCACCCCTCCACTTT	CASTKRGARISPLHF
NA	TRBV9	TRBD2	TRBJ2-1	TGTGCCAGCAGCCCCCGGACTAGCGGTTATGTCTACAATGAGCAGTTCTTC	CASSPRTSGYVYNEQFF
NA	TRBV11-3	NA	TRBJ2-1	TGTGCCAGCAGCTTAGGAGGTGCGGGACAGTTTGAGCAGTTCTTC	CASSLGGAGQFEQFF
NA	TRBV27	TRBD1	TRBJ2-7	TGTGCCAGTAGAGGACAGGGGGCGGTTGAGCAGTACTTC	CASRGQGAVEQYF
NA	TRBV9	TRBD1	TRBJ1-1	TGTGCCAGCAGCGTAGCAACAGGGGTGAACACTGAAGCTTTCTTT	CASSVATGVNTEAFF
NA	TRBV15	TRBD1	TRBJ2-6	TGTGCCACCAGCAGAGCTAGGACAGGGCCGGACGTCCTGACTTTC	CATSRARTGPDVLTF
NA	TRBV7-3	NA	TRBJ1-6	TGTGCCAGCAGCTTAACCGGGAGACCACCCCTCCACTTT	CASSLTGRPPLHF
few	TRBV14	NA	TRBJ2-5	TGTGCCAGCAGCCAGCTAGAAAGTGTGGAGACCCAGTACTTC	CASSQLESVETQYF